A single sample is the source of the 30 T cell receptor beta chains below, sequenced in a study of T cell responses to AZD1222 COVID-19 vaccine. Measured with immunoSEQ multiplex PCR; TCRdb has only the in-frame clones, and not every one. The profile shows some 170,000 clones, around 92% of them singletons. This specimen was peripheral blood, taken 28 days after the second AZD1222 dose. Receptor source: an adult who received the AZD1222 COVID-19 vaccine.

This clone was found once. This chain links TRBV6-1 with TRBJ1-5, with D unclear. Trimming took 0 bases from V and 12 from J, leaving 12 bases between them. The CDR3 length is 13 residues. Per the germline V gene, CDR1 is MNHNS and CDR2 is SASEGT. This CDR3 reads CASSEALRRYQHF. The DNA of the CDR3 is TGTGCCAGCAGTGAAGCGCTTCGACGTTACCAGCATTTT.

The chain is built from TRBV7-9 and TRBJ1-3, with 7 bases that match TRBD1. The CDR3 has 16 residues. Germline V gene sequence: CDR1 SEHNR, CDR2 FQNEAQ (reference sequence). Germline trimming cut 2 bases from V and 4 bases from J; bases unmatched to any gene: 8. This CDR3 reads CASSLWPGGTGNTIYF. CDR3 nucleotide sequence: TGTGCCAGCAGCTTATGGCCAGGGGGGACAGGAAACACCATATATTTT.

In this sample, this clone turned up a few times. The chain links TRBV9 to TRBJ1-1; D is ambiguous. V dropped 3 bases and J dropped 2 bases, with 14 bases sitting between them. From germline, CDR1 is SGDLS and CDR2 YYNGEE. The CDR3 totals 15 residues. CDR3 sequence (DNA): TGTGCCAGCAGCGACAACAGTGGGGTCAACACTGAAGCTTTCTTT. Its translation is CASSDNSGVNTEAFF.

The V gene is TRBV5-5, the J gene TRBJ1-4; D ambiguous. Germline CDR1 is SGHKS and CDR2 is YYEKEE (reference sequence). Between the trimmed V and J ends, which lost 0 bases and 8 bases, there was a span of 8 bases. The CDR3 spans 13 residues. The CDR3 region is CASSLETAEKLFF. The CDR3 DNA is TGTGCCAGCAGCTTGGAAACAGCCGAAAAACTGTTTTTT.

The rearrangement uses TRBV7-9 and TRBJ2-5, with 7 positions matching TRBD1. Germline loops: CDR1 SEHNR, CDR2 FQNEAQ (reference sequence). The CDR3 has 15 residues. V dropped 8 bases and J dropped 3; count of bases not matched to a gene: 12. CDR3 nucleotide sequence: TGTGCCAGCGTATCAGGGACAGAGCACAAAGAGACCCAGTACTTC. Translated, it gives CASVSGTEHKETQYF.

The rearrangement uses TRBV11-2 and TRBJ2-7, with 9 bases matching TRBD2. This CDR3 is 15 amino acids long. The trim removed 2 bases at V and 2 bases at J, leaving 4 bases unmatched. The germline CDR1 and CDR2 sequences are SGHAT and FQNNGV. The CDR3 sequence: CASSLRPSGAYEQYF. CDR3 in DNA: TGTGCCAGCAGCTTAAGGCCTAGCGGGGCCTACGAGCAGTACTTC.

This chain uses TRBV19 with TRBJ1-6; D call uncertain. In germline, CDR1 is LNHDA, CDR2 SQIVND (reference sequence). V was pared by 11 bases and J by 2 bases, with 13 bases between. The CDR3 has 14 amino acids. The CDR3: CASAEGAYNSPLHF. In DNA form, the CDR3 reads TGTGCCTCGGCCGAGGGCGCCTATAATTCACCCCTCCACTTT.

The genes are TRBV5-6 and TRBJ2-7; D gene ambiguous. CDR1 SGHDT and CDR2 YYEEEE come from the germline V gene. Trimming removed 3 bases from V and 3 bases from J, with 13 bases in between. CDR3 length: 14 residues. The CDR3 reads CASSSLPVDYEQYF. DNA of the CDR3: TGTGCCAGCAGCTCCCTCCCAGTTGACTACGAGCAGTACTTC.

The genes are TRBV27 and TRBJ1-6; D ambiguous. Germline V gives CDR1 MNHEY, CDR2 SMNVEV (reference sequence). V lost 3 bases and J lost 8, with 14 bases in between. The length of the CDR3 is 15 residues. In nucleotides, the CDR3 is TGTGCCAGCAGTTTTTTGGGGAGGAGGGATTCACCCCTCCACTTT. The encoded protein is CASSFLGRRDSPLHF.

CDR3 residues: CASSDRVKYEQYF. In DNA, the CDR3 is TGTGCCAGCAGCGACAGGGTTAAGTACGAGCAGTACTTC. V usage is TRBV6-5 and J usage is TRBJ2-7; 7 bases map to TRBD1. Germline V gene lookup returns CDR1 MNHEY and CDR2 SVGAGI. V lost 6 bases and J lost 4; bases outside the gene matches: 6. The CDR3 sequence is 13 residues long.

This chain joins TRBV25-1 and TRBJ1-2; D not resolved. Germline loops: CDR1 MGHDK, CDR2 SYGVNS. The CDR3 runs to 13 residues. V dropped 3 bases and J dropped 5 bases, with 10 bases sitting between them. In nucleotides, the CDR3 is TGTGCCAGCAGTGATTACATGGCATATGGCTACACCTTC. Its translation: CASSDYMAYGYTF.

This clone was detected only once. Here the CDR3 reads CASSAWSGGPYNSPLHF. The CDR3 coding sequence is TGTGCCAGCAGCGCCTGGTCAGGGGGTCCCTATAATTCACCCCTCCACTTT. This rearrangement joins TRBV9 to TRBJ1-6; 7 positions agree with TRBD1. There are 17 residues in the CDR3. Germline values: CDR1 SGDLS, CDR2 YYNGEE. After removal of 3 bases from V and 2 bases from J, the junction contained 8 bases not matched to a gene.

CDR3 sequence reads: CASSPSSGANVLTF. The CDR3 nucleotides are TGTGCCAGCAGCCCATCCTCTGGGGCCAACGTCCTGACTTTC. This rearrangement joins TRBV11-3 to TRBJ2-6; D is uncertain. CDR1 and CDR2 from the germline V gene are SGHNT and YENEEA. This CDR3 comprises 14 residues. V lost 5 bases and J lost 0, with 5 bases in between.

The chain joins TRBV30 to TRBJ2-1, with 10 bases identical to TRBD2. Trimming took 3 bases from V and 4 from J; bases not matched to a gene: 9. This CDR3 has 16 amino acids. Germline V gene lookup returns CDR1 GTSNPN and CDR2 SVGIG (reference sequence). The CDR3 sequence: CAWSGIAGGGYNEQFF. The CDR3 DNA reads as TGTGCCTGGAGCGGAATAGCGGGGGGCGGGTACAATGAGCAGTTCTTC.

This clone was observed once. V gene TRBV19 combines with J gene TRBJ1-1; TRBD1 aligns across 8 bases. Losses at the gene ends were 4 bases for V and 0 bases for J; bases not matched to a gene: 10. The CDR3 covers 17 residues. Germline assignment: CDR1 LNHDA and CDR2 SQIVND (reference sequence). The chain's CDR3 is CASSTTGVGNVNTEAFF. The DNA for the CDR3 is TGTGCCAGTAGTACGACAGGGGTGGGGAACGTGAACACTGAAGCTTTCTTT.

The chain combines TRBV13 with TRBJ1-3; tentatively, D is TRBD1 (6 bases). Germline V gene data show CDR1 as PRHDT and CDR2 as FYEKMQ (reference sequence). The CDR3 is 15 amino acids. Trimming shortened V by 5 bases and J by 0 bases, and 11 bases separated the two germline ends. The CDR3 protein is CASSKDRLSGNTIYF. CDR3 bases: TGTGCCAGCAGCAAAGACAGGCTCTCTGGAAACACCATATATTTT.

This sequence joins TRBV12-1 and TRBJ2-7; TRBD1, the table's D call, was not compared with the DNA. TRBV12-1 is recorded as a pseudogene. The CDR3 extends over 14 amino acids. CDR3 nucleotides: TGTGCCAGCAGCTTTGGGGACAGGGTCTACGAGCAGTACTTC. Protein: CASSFGDRVYEQYF.

V and J are TRBV13 and TRBJ2-1; 9 bases agree with TRBD2. Unmatched junction bases numbered 10, after V lost 4 bases and J lost 3 bases. The germline V gene encodes CDR1 PRHDT and CDR2 FYEKMQ (reference sequence). This CDR3 has 17 residues. The CDR3 sequence is CASSSSRLRGGYNEQFF. The CDR3 DNA follows: TGTGCCAGCAGCTCCTCCAGATTGCGGGGGGGCTACAATGAGCAGTTCTTC.

This sequence joins TRBV3-1 (or the pseudogene TRBV3-2) and TRBJ1-2, with 8 nucleotides matching TRBD1. V lost 4 bases, J lost 4 bases, and 5 bases stayed unmatched. The CDR3 sequence is 14 residues long. The V gene's germline CDR1 is LGHDT and CDR2 YNNKEL (reference sequence). The CDR3 nucleotides read TGTGCCAGCAGCCTCACAGGGGGTCTCTATGGCTACACCTTC. Protein sequence: CASSLTGGLYGYTF.

The V call is TRBV11-2, the J call TRBJ2-3; unclear D gene. Trimming left V 3 bases short and J 2 bases short, with 9 bases between. The CDR3 loop spans 14 amino acids. Germline assignment: CDR1 SGHAT and CDR2 FQNNGV. The CDR3, as DNA: TGTGCCAGCAGCTTTAGGCTTACCACAGATACGCAGTATTTT. This gives the protein CASSFRLTTDTQYF. Using reference TRBV11-2 and TRBJ2-3 for the parts outside the CDR3, the full variable domain is EAGVAQSPRYKIIEKRQSVAFWCNPISGHATLYWYQQILGQGPKLLIQFQNNGVVDDSQLPKDRFSAERLKGVDSTLKIQPAKLEDSAVYLCASSFRLTTDTQYFGPGTRLTVL.

The genes are TRBV18 and TRBJ2-7; 8 nucleotides match TRBD1. The CDR3 extends over 17 amino acids. Trimming removed 1 base from V and 0 bases from J; junction bases left unmatched: 8. Germline CDR1 and CDR2: KGHSH and LQKENI. CDR3 loop: CASSPLRTGISSYEQYF. For the CDR3, the DNA is TGTGCCAGCTCACCACTGCGGACAGGGATAAGCTCCTACGAGCAGTACTTC.

This chain uses TRBV9 with TRBJ1-3; D is unresolved. The germline V gene has CDR1 SGDLS and CDR2 YYNGEE. This CDR3 region has 15 residues. V was shortened by 3 bases and J by 1 base, with 11 bases between the two germline ends. DNA of the CDR3: TGTGCCAGCAGCGGGGGTACCTGGTCTGGAAACACCATATATTTT. Protein: CASSGGTWSGNTIYF.

The V gene is TRBV7-9, the J gene TRBJ1-2, with D possibly TRBD1 on 6 matching bases. From germline, CDR1 is SEHNR and CDR2 FQNEAQ (reference sequence). The CDR3 is made up of 16 amino acids. V lost 2 bases, J lost 8 bases, and 21 bases lay in between. The DNA for the CDR3 is TGTGCCAGCAGCTTATCCCCGGGTGGGGGCTTCAACGGCTACACCTTC. It encodes CASSLSPGGGFNGYTF.

J is TRBJ1-2 and V is TRBV23-1; D is unresolved. TRBV23-1 is assigned to the ORF class and has an uncertain function. V lost 5 bases, J lost 1 base, and 14 bases lay in between. The CDR3 has 15 residues. The CDR3 sequence is CASSASKGDNYGYTF. In nucleotides, the CDR3 is TGCGCCAGCAGTGCTAGTAAAGGAGATAACTATGGCTACACCTTC.

This chain connects TRBV4-2 to TRBJ1-2; 9 bases agree with TRBD1. Germline V gives CDR1 LGHNA, CDR2 YNFKEQ. The CDR3 length is 15 residues. J was trimmed by 5 bases and V by 3 bases; bases with no gene match: 7. The chain's CDR3 is CASSHPGQGRYGYTF. Written as DNA, the CDR3 is TGTGCCAGCAGCCATCCGGGACAGGGAAGATATGGCTACACCTTC.

This clone was found once. The chain carries TRBV10-1 and TRBJ1-1; 11 bases line up with TRBD1. Germline trimming cut 8 bases from V and 3 bases from J; bases unmatched to any gene: 11. Germline values: CDR1 WNHNN, CDR2 SYGVQD (reference sequence). CDR3 length equals 16 residues. CDR3 sequence: CASSPGQGVVDTEAFF. The CDR3 bases are TGCGCCAGCTCTCCGGGACAGGGGGTGGTAGACACTGAAGCTTTCTTT.

The chain combines TRBV2 with TRBJ1-3; D remains ambiguous. Trimming shortened V by 1 base and J by 4 bases, and 11 bases separated the two germline ends. The CDR3 spans 15 residues. Per the germline V gene, CDR1 is SNHLY and CDR2 is FYNNEI. The CDR3: CASSEGGRAGNTIYF. The CDR3 DNA follows: TGTGCCAGCAGTGAAGGCGGACGGGCCGGAAACACCATATATTTT.

The J gene is TRBJ1-3, the V gene TRBV19; D gene unclear. CDR3 size: 13 residues. The germline V gene encodes CDR1 LNHDA and CDR2 SQIVND (reference sequence). V gave up 6 bases and J gave up 1 base, with 7 bases separating them. Written as DNA, the CDR3 is TGTGCCAGTAGACGATCTTCTGGAAACACCATATATTTT. It translates to CASRRSSGNTIYF.

The chain couples TRBV5-1 to TRBJ2-7, with 9 nucleotides matching TRBD1. J was trimmed by 7 bases and V by 4 bases; bases with no gene match: 9. This CDR3 is built from 14 residues. Germline V gene data show CDR1 as SGHRS and CDR2 as YFSETQ. The CDR3 region is CASSAGQGLGEQYF. CDR3 nucleotides: TGCGCCAGCAGCGCTGGACAGGGGTTGGGTGAGCAGTACTTC.

The rearrangement links TRBV4-2 to TRBJ1-1; D is perhaps TRBD1 (6 bases). This CDR3 is 15 amino acids long. V was cut by 1 base and J by 0 bases, with 9 bases left in between. The germline V gene has CDR1 LGHNA and CDR2 YNFKEQ. CDR3 DNA: TGTGCCAGCAGCCAAGGGGGGCAGATGAACACTGAAGCTTTCTTT. Translation: CASSQGGQMNTEAFF.